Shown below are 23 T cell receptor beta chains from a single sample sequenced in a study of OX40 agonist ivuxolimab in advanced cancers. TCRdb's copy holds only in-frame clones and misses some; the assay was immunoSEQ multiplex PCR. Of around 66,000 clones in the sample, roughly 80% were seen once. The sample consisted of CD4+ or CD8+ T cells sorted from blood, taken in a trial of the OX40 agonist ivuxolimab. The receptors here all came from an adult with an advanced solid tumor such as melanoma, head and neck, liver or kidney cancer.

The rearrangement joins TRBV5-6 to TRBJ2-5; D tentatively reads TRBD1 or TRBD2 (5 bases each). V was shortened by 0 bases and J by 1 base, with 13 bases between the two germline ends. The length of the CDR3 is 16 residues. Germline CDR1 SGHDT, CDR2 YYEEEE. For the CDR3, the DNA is TGTGCCAGCAGCTTGGATACGGGACGATCCCAAGAGACCCAGTACTTC. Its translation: CASSLDTGRSQETQYF. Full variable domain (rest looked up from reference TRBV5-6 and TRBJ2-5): DAGVTQSPTHLIKTRGQQVTLRCSPKSGHDTVSWYQQALGQGPQFIFQYYEEEERQRGNFPDRFSGHQFPNYSSELNVNALLLGDSALYLCASSLDTGRSQETQYFGPGTRLLVL.

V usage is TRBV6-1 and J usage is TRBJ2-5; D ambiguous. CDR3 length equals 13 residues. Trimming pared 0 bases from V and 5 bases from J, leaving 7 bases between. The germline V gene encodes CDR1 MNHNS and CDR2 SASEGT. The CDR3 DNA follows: TGTGCCAGCAGTGAAGCGTCGTTGGAGACCCAGTACTTC. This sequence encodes CASSEASLETQYF.

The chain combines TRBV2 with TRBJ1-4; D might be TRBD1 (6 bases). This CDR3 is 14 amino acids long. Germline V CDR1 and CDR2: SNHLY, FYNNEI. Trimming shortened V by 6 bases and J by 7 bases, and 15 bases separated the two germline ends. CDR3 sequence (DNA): TGTGCCAGCAGCCAGGCGGGGGCGCGTGAAAAACTGTTTTTT. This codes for CASSQAGAREKLFF.

The CDR3 spells CASNSGRQHSNQPQHF. The CDR3 bases are TGTGCCAGTAACTCGGGACGGCAGCACAGCAATCAGCCCCAGCATTTT. The V gene is TRBV19, the J gene TRBJ1-5; possible D gene TRBD1, 5 bases. The CDR3 runs 16 residues. Germline values: CDR1 LNHDA, CDR2 SQIVND (reference sequence). Trimming pared 7 bases from V and 1 base from J, leaving 17 bases between. Combining the CDR3 with reference TRBV19 and TRBJ1-5 gives the whole variable domain DGGITQSPKYLFRKEGQNVTLSCEQNLNHDAMYWYRQDPGQGLRLIYYSQIVNDFQKGDIAEGYSVSREKKESFPLTVTSAQKNPTAFYLCASNSGRQHSNQPQHFGDGTRLSIL.

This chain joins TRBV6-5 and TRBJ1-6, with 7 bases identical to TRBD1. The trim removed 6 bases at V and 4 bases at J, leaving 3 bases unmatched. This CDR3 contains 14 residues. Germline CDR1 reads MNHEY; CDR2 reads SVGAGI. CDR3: CASSRGVYNSPLHF. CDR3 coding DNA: TGTGCCAGCAGCAGGGGGGTATATAATTCACCCCTCCACTTT.

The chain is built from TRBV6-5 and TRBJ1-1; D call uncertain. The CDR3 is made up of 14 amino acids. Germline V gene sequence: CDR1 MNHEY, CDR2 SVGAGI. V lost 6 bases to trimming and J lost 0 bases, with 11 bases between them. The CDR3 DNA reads TGTGCCAGCAGAGGATGGCCCATGAACACTGAAGCTTTCTTT. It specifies CASRGWPMNTEAFF.

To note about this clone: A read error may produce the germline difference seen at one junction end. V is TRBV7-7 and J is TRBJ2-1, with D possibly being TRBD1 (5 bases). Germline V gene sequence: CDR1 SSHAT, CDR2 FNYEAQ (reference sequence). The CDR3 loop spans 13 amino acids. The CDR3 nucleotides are TGTGCTAGCAGCTTAGGGGTCAACAATGAGCAGTTCTTC. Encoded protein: CASSLGVNNEQFF.

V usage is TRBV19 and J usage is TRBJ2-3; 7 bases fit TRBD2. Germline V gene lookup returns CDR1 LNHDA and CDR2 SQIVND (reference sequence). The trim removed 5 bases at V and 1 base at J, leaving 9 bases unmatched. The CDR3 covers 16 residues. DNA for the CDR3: TGTGCCAGTAGTTGGGGGGGGAGAGCCGGCACAGATACGCAGTATTTT. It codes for CASSWGGRAGTDTQYF.

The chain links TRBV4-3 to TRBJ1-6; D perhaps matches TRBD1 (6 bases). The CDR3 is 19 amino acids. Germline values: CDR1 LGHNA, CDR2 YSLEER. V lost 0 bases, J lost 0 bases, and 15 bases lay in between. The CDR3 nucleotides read TGCGCCAGCAGCCAAGATCAGACAGGCCCGGGCTCCTATAATTCACCCCTCCACTTT. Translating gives CASSQDQTGPGSYNSPLHF.

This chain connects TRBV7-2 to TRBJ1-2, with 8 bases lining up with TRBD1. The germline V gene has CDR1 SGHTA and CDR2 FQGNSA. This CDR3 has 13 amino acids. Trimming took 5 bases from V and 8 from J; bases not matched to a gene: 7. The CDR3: CASSPDRDSGYTF. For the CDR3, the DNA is TGTGCCAGCAGCCCGGACAGGGACTCGGGCTACACCTTC.

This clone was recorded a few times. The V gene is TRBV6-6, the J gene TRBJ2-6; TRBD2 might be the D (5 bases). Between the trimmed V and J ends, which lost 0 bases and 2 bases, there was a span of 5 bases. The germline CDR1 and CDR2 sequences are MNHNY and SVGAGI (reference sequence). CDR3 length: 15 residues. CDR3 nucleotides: TGTGCCAGCAGTTACTCGAGGGCTGGGGCCAACGTCCTGACTTTC. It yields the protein CASSYSRAGANVLTF.

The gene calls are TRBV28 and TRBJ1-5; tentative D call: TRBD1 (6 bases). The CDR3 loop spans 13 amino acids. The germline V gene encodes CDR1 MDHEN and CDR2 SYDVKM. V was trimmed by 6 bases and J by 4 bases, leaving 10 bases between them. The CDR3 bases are TGTGCCAGCAGACAAACAGGGAATCAGCCCCAGCATTTT. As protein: CASRQTGNQPQHF.

The CDR3 spells CSAMTASEQYF. CDR3 bases: TGCAGCGCCATGACTGCCTCGGAGCAGTACTTC. The chain carries TRBV29-1 and TRBJ2-7; D gene uncertain. Germline loops: CDR1 SQVTM, CDR2 ANQGSEA. The V gene lost 7 bases and the J gene lost 7 bases, with 14 bases spanning the gap. The CDR3 runs 11 residues.

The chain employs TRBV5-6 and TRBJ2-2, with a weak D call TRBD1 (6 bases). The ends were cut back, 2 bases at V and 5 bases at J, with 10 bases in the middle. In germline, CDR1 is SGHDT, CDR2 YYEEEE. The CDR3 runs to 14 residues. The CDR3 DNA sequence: TGTGCCAGCAGCTTACAGGGATCAACCGGGGAGCTGTTTTTT. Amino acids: CASSLQGSTGELFF.

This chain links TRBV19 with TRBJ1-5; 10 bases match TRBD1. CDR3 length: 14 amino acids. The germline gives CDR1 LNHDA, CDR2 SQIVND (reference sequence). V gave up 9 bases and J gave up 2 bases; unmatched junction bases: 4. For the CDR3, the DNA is TGTGCCAGCGACAGGGGGCTTGGCAATCAGCCCCAGCATTTT. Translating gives CASDRGLGNQPQHF. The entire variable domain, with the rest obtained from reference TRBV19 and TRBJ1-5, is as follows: DGGITQSPKYLFRKEGQNVTLSCEQNLNHDAMYWYRQDPGQGLRLIYYSQIVNDFQKGDIAEGYSVSREKKESFPLTVTSAQKNPTAFYLCASDRGLGNQPQHFGDGTRLSIL.

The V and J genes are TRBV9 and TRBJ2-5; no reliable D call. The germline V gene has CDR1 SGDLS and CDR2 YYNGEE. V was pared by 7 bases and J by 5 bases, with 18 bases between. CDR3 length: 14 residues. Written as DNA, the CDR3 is TGTGCCAGCGCTAGGCGTGGGTTGGGGGAGACCCAGTACTTC. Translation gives CASARRGLGETQYF.

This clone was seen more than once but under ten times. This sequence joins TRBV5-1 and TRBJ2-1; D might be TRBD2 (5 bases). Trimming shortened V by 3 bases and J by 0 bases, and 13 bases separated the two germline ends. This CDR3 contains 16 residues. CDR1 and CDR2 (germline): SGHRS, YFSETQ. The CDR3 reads CASSWGSGSSYNEQFF. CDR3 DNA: TGCGCCAGCAGCTGGGGATCGGGGAGCTCCTACAATGAGCAGTTCTTC.

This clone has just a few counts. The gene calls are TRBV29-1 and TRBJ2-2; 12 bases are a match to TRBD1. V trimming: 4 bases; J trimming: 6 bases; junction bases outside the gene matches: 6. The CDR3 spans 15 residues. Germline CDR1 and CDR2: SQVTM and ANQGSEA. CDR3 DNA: TGCAGCGTTGGACCGGGACAGGGGGCTCCCGGGGAGCTGTTTTTT. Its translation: CSVGPGQGAPGELFF.

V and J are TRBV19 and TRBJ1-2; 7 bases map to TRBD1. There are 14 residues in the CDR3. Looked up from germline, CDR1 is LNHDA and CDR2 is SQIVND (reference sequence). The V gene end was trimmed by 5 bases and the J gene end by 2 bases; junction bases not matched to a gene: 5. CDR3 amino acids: CASSRQGQNYGYTF. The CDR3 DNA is TGTGCCAGTAGTCGACAGGGACAAAACTATGGCTACACCTTC.

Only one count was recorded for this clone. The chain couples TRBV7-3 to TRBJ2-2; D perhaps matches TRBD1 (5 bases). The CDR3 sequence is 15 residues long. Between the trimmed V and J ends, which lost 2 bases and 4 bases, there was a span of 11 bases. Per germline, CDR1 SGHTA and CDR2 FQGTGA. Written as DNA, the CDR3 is TGTGCCAGCAGCTTAGTGGCAGGGCCCACCGGGGAGCTGTTTTTT. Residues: CASSLVAGPTGELFF.

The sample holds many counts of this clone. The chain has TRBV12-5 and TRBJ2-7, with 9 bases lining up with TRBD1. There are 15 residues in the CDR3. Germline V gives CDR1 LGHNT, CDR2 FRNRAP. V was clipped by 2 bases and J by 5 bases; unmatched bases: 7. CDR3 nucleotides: TGTGCTAGTGGTTTGCCTGGACAGGGGAGGCACGAGCAGTACTTC. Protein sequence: CASGLPGQGRHEQYF.

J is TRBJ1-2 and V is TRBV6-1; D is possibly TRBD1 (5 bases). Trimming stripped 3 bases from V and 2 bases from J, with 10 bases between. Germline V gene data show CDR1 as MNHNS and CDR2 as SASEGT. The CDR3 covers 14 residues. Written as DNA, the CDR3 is TGTGCCAGCAGTGAGGGGCGCCTAAACTATGGCTACACCTTC. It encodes CASSEGRLNYGYTF.

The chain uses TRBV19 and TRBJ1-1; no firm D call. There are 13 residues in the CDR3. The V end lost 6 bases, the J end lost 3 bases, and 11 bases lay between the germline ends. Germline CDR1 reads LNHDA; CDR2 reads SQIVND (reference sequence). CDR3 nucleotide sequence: TGTGCCAGTAGACACAGAGCTGACACTGAAGCTTTCTTT. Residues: CASRHRADTEAFF.